Listed below are T cell receptor beta chains from one sample, sequenced in a study of cytomegalovirus exposure and HLA in healthy donors. Produced via immunoSEQ multiplex PCR; TCRdb's table is partial and in-frame only. Of approximately 150,000 clones listed, under 70% are singletons. The sequenced sample was PBMCs. These receptors were collected from a man under 40 in good health and CMV-seropositive. Each CDR3 is given with its conserved first and last residue. The order of the fields is V gene, J gene, clone size, D gene, CDR3 protein, CDR3 DNA. A D gene is named only where the DNA matches it firmly. Expanded clones get a size class; other rows say once, few or many, or leave the size out.

TRBV7-9,TRBJ2-5,-,TRBD1,CASSRWTGDILRGQYF,TGTGCCAGCAGCAGATGGACAGGGGATATACTACGCGGGCAGTACTTC
TRBV6-5,TRBJ2-2,-,-,CASRVRVTGELFF,TGTGCCAGCAGGGTCAGGGTTACCGGGGAGCTGTTTTTT
TRBV7-8,TRBJ2-2,-,TRBD1,CASSLAAPDRANGELFF,TGTGCCAGCAGCTTGGCCGCCCCTGACAGGGCTAACGGGGAGCTGTTTTTT
TRBV5-6,TRBJ2-1,few,TRBD2,CASSFGRLAGGKNEQFF,TGTGCCAGCAGCTTTGGGAGACTAGCGGGAGGGAAGAATGAGCAGTTCTTC
TRBV7-6,TRBJ2-3,-,-,CASSLPGGSGSGTQYF,TGTGCCAGCAGCCTGCCCGGGGGTAGCGGCTCCGGTACGCAGTATTTT
TRBV10-1,TRBJ2-1,-,-,CASSEYVSSEQFF,TGCGCCAGCAGTGAGTATGTTAGTTCAGAGCAGTTCTTC
TRBV7-9,TRBJ1-4,few,-,CASTWAGEKLFF,TGTGCCAGCACCTGGGCTGGAGAAAAACTGTTTTTT
TRBV2,TRBJ2-1,-,TRBD2,CASSEQLAGVNEQFF,TGTGCCAGCAGTGAACAACTAGCGGGGGTAAATGAGCAGTTCTTC
TRBV20-1,TRBJ1-1,-,TRBD1,CSAGTGPTFF,TGCAGTGCTGGGACAGGGCCAACTTTCTTT
TRBV11-3,TRBJ2-5,once,-,CASSPAGTQYF,TGTGCCAGCAGCCCTGCGGGGACCCAGTACTTC
TRBV25-1,TRBJ2-1,-,-,CASSVGNEQFF,TGTGCCAGCAGTGTCGGGAATGAGCAGTTCTTC
TRBV7-8,TRBJ1-2,-,-,CASSLAPDRLEGYTF,TGTGCCAGCAGCTTAGCGCCCGATCGACTAGAAGGCTACACCTTC
TRBV4-1,TRBJ1-4,-,-,CASSQESGGANEKLFF,TGCGCCAGCAGCCAAGAATCGGGAGGGGCTAATGAAAAACTGTTTTTT